This entry lists 5 T cell receptor beta chains sequenced from one sample in a study of OX40 agonist ivuxolimab in advanced cancers. The method was immunoSEQ multiplex PCR; TCRdb's version includes in-frame clones alone and lacks a portion of them. The table includes 100,000 or so clones, 70% to 90% detected once. This specimen was CD4+ or CD8+ T cells sorted from blood, taken in a trial of the OX40 agonist ivuxolimab. These TCRs come from an adult with an advanced solid tumor such as melanoma, head and neck, liver or kidney cancer.

The V call is TRBV5-1, the J call TRBJ1-4, with TRBD1 matching over 8 bases. Germline-derived CDR1 and CDR2 are SGHRS and YFSETQ. This CDR3 has 15 residues. The V and J ends lost 5 bases and 6 bases, in that order; junction bases with no gene match: 9. Written as DNA, the CDR3 is TGCGCCAGCAGATTGACAGGGGAGGCTTATGAAAAACTGTTTTTT. Protein sequence: CASRLTGEAYEKLFF.

This clone was picked up one time. V gene TRBV11-3 combines with J gene TRBJ1-4; perhaps TRBD1 as D (6 bases). Trimming took off 3 bases at V and 7 bases at J, with 15 bases between the two ends. The germline V gene has CDR1 SGHNT and CDR2 YENEEA. This CDR3 contains 15 residues. The CDR3 protein is CASSFTGLGGEKLFF. In DNA, the CDR3 is TGTGCCAGCAGCTTTACAGGGTTAGGCGGTGAAAAACTGTTTTTT.

This chain joins TRBV5-4 and TRBJ2-7; D may be TRBD2 (6 bases). Germline CDR1 is SGHNT and CDR2 is YYREEE (reference sequence). Trimming removed 2 bases at V and 0 bases at J, with 12 bases between. The CDR3 runs 15 residues. CDR3 loop: CASSFSGATSYEQYF. The CDR3 nucleotides are TGTGCCAGCAGCTTTTCGGGAGCCACCTCCTACGAGCAGTACTTC.

The chain links TRBV10-2 to TRBJ2-1; possibly TRBD1 for D (5 bases). V was pared by 6 bases and J by 5 bases, with 14 bases between. Germline V gene lookup returns CDR1 WSHSY and CDR2 SAAADI. The CDR3 has 14 residues. The CDR3 protein is CASSEQVNHNEQFF. The CDR3 DNA sequence: TGCGCCAGCAGCGAACAGGTTAATCACAATGAGCAGTTCTTC.

V is TRBV19 and J is TRBJ1-1, with no clear D. The CDR3 sequence is 15 residues long. The germline V gene has CDR1 LNHDA and CDR2 SQIVND (reference sequence). V shed 4 bases and J shed 2 bases, with 14 bases lying between them. For the CDR3, the DNA is TGTGCCAGTAGTACAAGCTGGACGGGAAACACTGAAGCTTTCTTT. Translated: CASSTSWTGNTEAFF.